The 12 T cell receptor beta chains reported below all come from one sample, sequenced in a study of identifying expanded T cells in peripheral blood. TCRdb's copy holds only in-frame clones and misses some; the assay was immunoSEQ multiplex PCR. The sample includes about 78,000 clones, more than 75% seen only once; the top ten take 19%. Sequencing was carried out using blood. Every receptor here comes from a person aged 18 to 75 in good health.

This clone occurred a few times. The gene calls are TRBV7-9 and TRBJ1-2; 7 nucleotides line up with TRBD1. J gave up 0 bases and V 5 bases, and 3 bases lay outside the gene matches. Per germline, CDR1 SEHNR and CDR2 FQNEAQ (reference sequence). The CDR3 totals 14 residues. For the CDR3, the DNA is TGTGCCAGCAGCGGGGACAGCCCTAACTATGGCTACACCTTC. Amino acid sequence: CASSGDSPNYGYTF.

The table lists this clone with a count of one. V and J are TRBV7-2 and TRBJ1-3; D is ambiguous. CDR1 and CDR2 from the germline V gene are SGHTA and FQGNSA. The CDR3 is made up of 13 amino acids. Between the trimmed V and J ends, which lost 6 bases and 4 bases, there was a span of 10 bases. The CDR3, as DNA: TGTGCCAGCAGGCCTGGGAGCGGAAACACCATATATTTT. It specifies CASRPGSGNTIYF.

The V and J genes are TRBV7-9 and TRBJ1-2; unclear D gene. Germline CDR1 reads SEHNR; CDR2 reads FQNEAQ (reference sequence). V was pared by 4 bases and J by 4 bases, with 10 bases between. The CDR3 consists of 13 residues. CDR3 in amino acids: CASSSPRGYGYTF. Written as DNA, the CDR3 is TGTGCCAGCAGCTCACCCCGGGGCTATGGCTACACCTTC.

The rearrangement joins TRBV7-2 to TRBJ1-2; no firm D call. Between the trimmed V and J ends, which lost 8 bases and 7 bases, there was a span of 23 bases. Germline values: CDR1 SGHTA, CDR2 FQGNSA. The CDR3 loop spans 15 amino acids. CDR3 residues: CASADLGASTSGYTF. The CDR3 DNA reads TGTGCCAGCGCCGACCTGGGCGCGTCTACTTCTGGCTACACCTTC.

This clone has only one observation. Here the CDR3 reads CASSPTYSNQPQHF. CDR3 in DNA: TGTGCCAGCAGCCCGACGTATAGCAATCAGCCCCAGCATTTT. The chain uses TRBV7-9 and TRBJ1-5; no reliable D call. CDR3 length: 14 residues. V was cut by 5 bases and J by 0 bases, with 8 bases left in between. Germline CDR1 reads SEHNR; CDR2 reads FQNEAQ (reference sequence).

This chain links TRBV10-1 with TRBJ1-5, with 9 bases aligning to TRBD1. This CDR3 has 14 amino acids. V dropped 2 bases and J dropped 8; count of bases not matched to a gene: 4. The germline V gene has CDR1 WNHNN and CDR2 SYGVQD (reference sequence). The CDR3 loop is CASSEQTGGKPQHF. The CDR3 DNA reads TGCGCCAGCAGTGAGCAAACAGGGGGCAAGCCCCAGCATTTT.

This chain uses TRBV6-6 with TRBJ1-2, with unresolved D. CDR3 length: 13 amino acids. Deletions cut 10 bases from V and 4 bases from J, with 16 bases between. Germline loops: CDR1 MNHNY, CDR2 SVGAGI (reference sequence). Here the CDR3 DNA reads TGTGCCACCCTCGAGCCCGCGGCCTATGGCTACACCTTC. Amino acid sequence: CATLEPAAYGYTF.

This clone came up once. V gene TRBV5-1 combines with J gene TRBJ2-1; possibly TRBD2 for D (5 bases). V was clipped by 0 bases and J by 8 bases, with 12 bases between them. The V gene's germline CDR1 is SGHRS and CDR2 YFSETQ. The CDR3 is made up of 14 amino acids. Here the CDR3 DNA reads TGCGCCAGCAGCTTGGAACGGGGTGGCGATGAGCAGTTCTTC. This encodes CASSLERGGDEQFF.

The chain links TRBV11-3 to TRBJ2-1; 8 bases agree with TRBD2. CDR1 is SGHNT and CDR2 is YENEEA in the germline V gene. V lost 1 base, J lost 7 bases, and 9 bases stayed unmatched. The CDR3 totals 16 residues. The CDR3 region is CASSLVSGGPGNEQFF. DNA of the CDR3: TGTGCCAGCAGCTTAGTTTCGGGGGGGCCGGGAAATGAGCAGTTCTTC.

The V and J genes are TRBV7-2 and TRBJ2-7; 7 nucleotides agree with TRBD2. Germline-derived CDR1 and CDR2 are SGHTA and FQGNSA. The CDR3 has 15 amino acids. Germline trimming cut 4 bases from V and 7 bases from J; bases unmatched to any gene: 13. In nucleotides, the CDR3 is TGTGCCAGCAGCTGGAGCGGGGCGGTACTCGGTGAGCAGTACTTC. Its translation: CASSWSGAVLGEQYF.

J is TRBJ2-7 and V is TRBV6-5, with D possibly matching TRBD1 (6 bases). Germline V lookup: CDR1 MNHEY, CDR2 SVGAGI. The germline V and J ends were trimmed by 2 bases and 0 bases, with 11 bases remaining between them. This CDR3 contains 15 residues. As DNA, the CDR3 is TGTGCCAGCAGTTACGGGACACTGAGCTCCTACGAGCAGTACTTC. Amino acids: CASSYGTLSSYEQYF.

The rearrangement joins TRBV5-4 to TRBJ2-7, with D possibly being TRBD1 (6 bases). Germline CDR1 SGHNT, CDR2 YYREEE (reference sequence). Trimming took off 0 bases at V and 2 bases at J, with 9 bases between the two ends. This CDR3 region has 14 residues. The CDR3 is CASSLAGVAYEQYF. CDR3 coding DNA: TGTGCCAGCAGCTTGGCAGGGGTTGCCTACGAGCAGTACTTC.